The 8 T cell receptor beta chains below come from one sample, sequenced in a study of cytomegalovirus exposure and HLA in healthy donors. This PCR relied on a set of 60 Vbeta primers and 13 Jbeta primers. The method was immunoSEQ multiplex PCR; TCRdb's version includes in-frame clones alone and lacks a portion of them. The sample holds 180,000 or so clones, more than 70% seen once. Sequencing input: PBMCs. These receptors all stem from a woman between 35 and 50 years old in good health and CMV-seropositive.

The V and J genes are TRBV4-2 and TRBJ1-4; weak D call: TRBD1 (5 bases). This CDR3 is 15 amino acids long. Germline values: CDR1 LGHNA, CDR2 YNFKEQ. Trimming took 3 bases from V and 12 from J, leaving 20 bases between them. CDR3 bases: TGTGCCAGCAGCCAGTTAGGACGGGGGATGGGGGAACTGTTTTTT. This encodes CASSQLGRGMGELFF.

The chain links TRBV20-1 to TRBJ1-1; no reliable D call. The CDR3 runs 11 residues. The V gene's germline CDR1 is DFQATT and CDR2 SNEGSKA (reference sequence). Deletions cut 5 bases from V and 4 bases from J, with 8 bases between. The CDR3 region has the DNA TGCAGTGCTCCCGGACTCACTGAAGCTTTCTTT. Amino acids: CSAPGLTEAFF.

The V call is TRBV19, the J call TRBJ2-7, with 12 bases fitting TRBD2. V gave up 4 bases and J gave up 2 bases; unmatched junction bases: 3. Per the germline V gene, CDR1 is LNHDA and CDR2 is SQIVND (reference sequence). The length of the CDR3 is 15 residues. The CDR3 bases are TGTGCCAGTAGTAACGGACTAGCGGGGACCTACGAGCAGTACTTC. This gives the protein CASSNGLAGTYEQYF.

This clone has just one count. In DNA form, the CDR3 reads TGTGCCAGCAGCCGGGACACCGGGGAGCTGTTTTTT. This codes for CASSRDTGELFF. V and J are TRBV11-2 and TRBJ2-2, with D unclear. The V end was cut by 5 bases, the J end by 3 bases, with 4 bases between. The CDR3 is 12 residues long. Germline-derived CDR1 and CDR2 are SGHAT and FQNNGV.

This clone was observed a single time. The chain uses TRBV5-1 and TRBJ2-1; weak D call: TRBD1 (5 bases). Looked up from germline, CDR1 is SGHRS and CDR2 is YFSETQ. The CDR3 contains 15 residues. Trimming shortened V by 0 bases and J by 0 bases, and 7 bases separated the two germline ends. The CDR3 spells CASSLDRSSYNEQFF. Here the CDR3 DNA reads TGCGCCAGCAGCTTGGACAGGAGCTCCTACAATGAGCAGTTCTTC.

The DNA for the CDR3 is TGTGCCAGCAGCCTGCAGGGGGCCGGTGAAGCTTTCTTT. Its translation: CASSLQGAGEAFF. The V call is TRBV14, the J call TRBJ1-1, with 8 bases identical to TRBD1. CDR1 SGHDN and CDR2 FVKESK come from the germline V gene. The V gene end was trimmed by 4 bases and the J gene end by 7 bases; junction bases not matched to a gene: 5. This CDR3 is built from 13 residues.

As regards this clone: Other DNA sequences from this sample encode an identical CDR3 as well. The chain links TRBV5-4 to TRBJ1-4, with TRBD1 identical over 8 bases. V gave up 4 bases and J gave up 0 bases; unmatched junction bases: 2. CDR3 length: 15 amino acids. Germline V lookup: CDR1 SGHNT, CDR2 YYREEE (reference sequence). CDR3 in amino acids: CASSLDRATNEKLFF. The CDR3 region has the DNA TGTGCCAGCAGCCTGGACAGGGCAACTAATGAAAAACTGTTTTTT.

J is TRBJ2-1 and V is TRBV28; TRBD2 agrees at 8 bases. CDR1 and CDR2 from the germline V gene are MDHEN and SYDVKM. V lost 3 bases to trimming and J lost 1 base; unmatched junction nucleotides: 5. The CDR3 has 16 residues. CDR3 region: CASSLRAGASYNEQFF. The DNA of the CDR3 is TGTGCCAGCAGTTTGAGAGCGGGAGCTTCCTACAATGAGCAGTTCTTC. Full variable domain (remainder filled in from reference TRBV28 and TRBJ2-1): DVKVTQSSRYLVKRTGEKVFLECVQDMDHENMFWYRQDPGLGLRLIYFSYDVKMKEKGDIPEGYSVSREKKERFSLILESASTNQTSMYLCASSLRAGASYNEQFFGPGTRLTVL.